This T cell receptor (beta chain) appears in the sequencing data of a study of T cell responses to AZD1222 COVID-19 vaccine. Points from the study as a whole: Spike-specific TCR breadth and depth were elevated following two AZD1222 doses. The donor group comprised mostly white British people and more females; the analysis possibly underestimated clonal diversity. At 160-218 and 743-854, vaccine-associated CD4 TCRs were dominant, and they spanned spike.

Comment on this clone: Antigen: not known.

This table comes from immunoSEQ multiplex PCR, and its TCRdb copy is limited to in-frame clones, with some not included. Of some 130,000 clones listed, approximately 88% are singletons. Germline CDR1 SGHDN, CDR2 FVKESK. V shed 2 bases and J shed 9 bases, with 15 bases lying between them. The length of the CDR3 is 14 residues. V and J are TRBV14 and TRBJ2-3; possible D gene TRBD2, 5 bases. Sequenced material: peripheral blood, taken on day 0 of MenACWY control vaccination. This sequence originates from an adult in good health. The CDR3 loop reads CASSQSVGWETQYF. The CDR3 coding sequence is TGTGCCAGCAGCCAATCCGTAGGTTGGGAGACGCAGTATTTT.